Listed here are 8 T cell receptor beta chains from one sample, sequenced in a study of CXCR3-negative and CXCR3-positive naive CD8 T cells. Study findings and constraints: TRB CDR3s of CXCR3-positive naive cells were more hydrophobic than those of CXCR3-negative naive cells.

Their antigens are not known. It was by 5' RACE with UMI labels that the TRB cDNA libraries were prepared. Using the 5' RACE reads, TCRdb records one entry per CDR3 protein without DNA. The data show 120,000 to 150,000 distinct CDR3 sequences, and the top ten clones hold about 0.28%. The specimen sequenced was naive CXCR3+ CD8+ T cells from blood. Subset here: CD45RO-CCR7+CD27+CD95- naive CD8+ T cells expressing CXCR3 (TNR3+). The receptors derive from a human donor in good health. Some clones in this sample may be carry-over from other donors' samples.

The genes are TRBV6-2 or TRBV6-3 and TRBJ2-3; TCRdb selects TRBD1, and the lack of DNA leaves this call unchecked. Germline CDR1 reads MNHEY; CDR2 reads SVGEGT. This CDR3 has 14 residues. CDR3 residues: CASSYSQATDTQYF.

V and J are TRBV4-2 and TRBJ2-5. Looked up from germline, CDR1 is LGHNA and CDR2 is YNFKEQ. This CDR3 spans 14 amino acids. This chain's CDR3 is CASSQRGDQETQYF.

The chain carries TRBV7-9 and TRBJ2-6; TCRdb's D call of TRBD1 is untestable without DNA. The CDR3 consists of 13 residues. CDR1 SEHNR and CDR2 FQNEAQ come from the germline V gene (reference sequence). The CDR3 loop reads CASSPPGANVLTF.

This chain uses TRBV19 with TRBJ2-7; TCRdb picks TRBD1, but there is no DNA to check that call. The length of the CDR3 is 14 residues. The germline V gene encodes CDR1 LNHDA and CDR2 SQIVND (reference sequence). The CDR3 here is CASSPGDSLYEQYF.

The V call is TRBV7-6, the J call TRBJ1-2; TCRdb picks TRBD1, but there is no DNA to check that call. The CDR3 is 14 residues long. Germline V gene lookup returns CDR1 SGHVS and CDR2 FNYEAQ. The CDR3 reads CASSGTRLNYGYTF.

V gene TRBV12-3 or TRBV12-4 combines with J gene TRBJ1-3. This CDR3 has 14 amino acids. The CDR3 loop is CAGSERVTGNTIYF.

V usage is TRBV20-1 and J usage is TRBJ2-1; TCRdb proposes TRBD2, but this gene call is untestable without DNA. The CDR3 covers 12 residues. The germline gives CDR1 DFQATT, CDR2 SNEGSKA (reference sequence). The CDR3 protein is CSANIRTIEQFF.

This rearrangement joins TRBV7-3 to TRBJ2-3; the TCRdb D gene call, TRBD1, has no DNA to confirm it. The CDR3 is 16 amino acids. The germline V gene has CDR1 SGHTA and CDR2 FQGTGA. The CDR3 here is CASSPDSTSSTDTQYF.